What follows is one T cell receptor (beta chain) and its context. The data were obtained in a study of blood T cell repertoires in COVID-19. Sequencing used immunoSEQ multiplex PCR; TCRdb keeps in-frame clones, though not all of them. The top ten clones hold 12% of a sample with around 100,000 clones, almost 80% of them seen once. Sequenced material: peripheral blood. The receptor's source is a woman aged 70-85 years with acute or convalescent COVID-19.

CDR3 DNA sequence: TGTGCCAGCAGCTTCGGGACAGTGAATGAAAAACTGTTTTTT. Protein: CASSFGTVNEKLFF. V usage is TRBV7-9 and J usage is TRBJ1-4; 7 bases line up with TRBD1. J was trimmed by 5 bases and V by 3 bases; bases with no gene match: 3. Looked up from germline, CDR1 is SEHNR and CDR2 is FQNEAQ (reference sequence). The CDR3 sequence is 14 residues long.